This T cell receptor (beta chain) was captured by sequencing in a study of cytomegalovirus exposure and HLA in healthy donors. Looked up from germline, CDR1 is SGDLS and CDR2 is YYNGEE. The length of the CDR3 is 14 residues. The V gene lost 0 bases and the J gene lost 5 bases, with 12 bases spanning the gap. PCR used 60 Vbeta primers and 13 Jbeta primers. Clones were sequenced by immunoSEQ multiplex PCR, and TCRdb holds only the in-frame ones, with some missing. The sample holds approximately 170,000 clones, approximately 70% seen once. This clone has more than one count but fewer than ten. Its matching antigen is unknown. Study-wide findings and caveats: At a 0.05 false discovery rate, a later analysis found over 15,000 TCR beta sequences to be associated with HLA alleles. A later analysis showed that HLA-associated TCR beta chains had undergone more clonal expansion than equally common others. A later analysis found that most CMV-associated TCR beta chains appeared HLA-restricted. CMV serostatus was the only recorded immune exposure for donors.

V gene TRBV9 combines with J gene TRBJ2-7; D gene unclear. The sample was PBMCs. This clonotype originated in a woman aged 25-40 years in good health and CMV-seropositive. The CDR3 sequence is CASSVETGVDEQYF. For the CDR3, the DNA is TGTGCCAGCAGCGTAGAAACGGGTGTCGACGAGCAGTACTTC.